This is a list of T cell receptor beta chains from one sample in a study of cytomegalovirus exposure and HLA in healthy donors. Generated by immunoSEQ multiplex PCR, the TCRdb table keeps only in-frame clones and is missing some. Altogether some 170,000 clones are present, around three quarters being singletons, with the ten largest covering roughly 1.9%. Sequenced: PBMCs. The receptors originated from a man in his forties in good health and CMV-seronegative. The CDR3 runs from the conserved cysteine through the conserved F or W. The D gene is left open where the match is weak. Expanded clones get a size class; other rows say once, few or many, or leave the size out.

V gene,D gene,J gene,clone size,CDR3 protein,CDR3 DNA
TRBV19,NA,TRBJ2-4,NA,CASSEGAAKNIQYF,TGTGCCAGTAGTGAGGGAGCCGCCAAAAACATTCAGTACTTC
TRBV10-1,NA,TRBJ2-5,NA,CASSGPGRTKETQYF,TGCGCCAGCAGTGGGCCGGGACGGACTAAGGAGACCCAGTACTTC
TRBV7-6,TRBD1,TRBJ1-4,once,CASSRPLTGGDEKLFF,TGTGCCAGCAGCCGACCATTGACAGGGGGCGATGAAAAACTGTTTTTT
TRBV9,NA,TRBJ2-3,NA,CASSTGLLTANTQYF,TGTGCCAGCAGTACCGGGCTCTTGACAGCGAATACGCAGTATTTT
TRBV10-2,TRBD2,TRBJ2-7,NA,CATDPGLAGKEQYF,TGCGCCACCGATCCCGGACTAGCGGGAAAAGAGCAGTACTTC
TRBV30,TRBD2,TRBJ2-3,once,CAWSRARTSGSTDTQYF,TGTGCCTGGAGTCGGGCCCGGACTAGCGGTAGCACAGATACGCAGTATTTT
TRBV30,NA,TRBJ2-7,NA,CAWASDRGYEQYF,TGTGCCTGGGCCTCGGACAGAGGCTACGAGCAGTACTTC
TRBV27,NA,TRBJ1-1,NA,CASSFAGTEAFF,TGTGCCAGCAGTTTCGCCGGCACTGAAGCTTTCTTT
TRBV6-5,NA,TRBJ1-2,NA,CASSYSRGYGYTF,TGTGCCAGCAGTTACTCACGGGGCTATGGCTACACCTTC
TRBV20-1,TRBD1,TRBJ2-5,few,CRGQGGETQYF,TGCAGAGGACAGGGGGGGGAGACCCAGTACTTC
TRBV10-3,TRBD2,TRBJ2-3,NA,CAISPKGLAGGTDTQYF,TGTGCCATCAGCCCCAAGGGACTAGCGGGAGGCACAGATACGCAGTATTTT
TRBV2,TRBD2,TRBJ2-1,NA,CASSGRAYNEQFF,TGTGCCAGCAGCGGGAGGGCCTACAATGAGCAGTTCTTC
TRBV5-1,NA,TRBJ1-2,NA,CASSLVVSQAYTF,TGCGCCAGCAGCTTGGTCGTCAGTCAGGCTTACACCTTC
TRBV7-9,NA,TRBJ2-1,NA,CASSFEYNEQFF,TGTGCCAGCAGCTTTGAGTACAATGAGCAGTTCTTC
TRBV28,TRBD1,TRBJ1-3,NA,CASVRTGGINTIYF,TGTGCCAGCGTTCGGACAGGGGGTATAAACACCATATATTTT
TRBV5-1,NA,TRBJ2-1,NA,CASSLEGIDPEQFF,TGCGCCAGCAGCTTGGAGGGGATAGACCCCGAGCAGTTCTTC
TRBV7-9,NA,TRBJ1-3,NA,CSSSLDSFSGNTIYF,TGTTCCAGCAGCCTGGACAGTTTCTCTGGAAACACCATATATTTT
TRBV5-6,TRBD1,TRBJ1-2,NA,CASSLGTGQGNYGYTF,TGTGCCAGCAGCTTGGGTACCGGACAGGGCAACTATGGCTACACCTTC
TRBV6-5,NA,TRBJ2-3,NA,CASSYSGLGATDTQYF,TGTGCCAGCAGTTACTCAGGGTTAGGGGCCACAGATACGCAGTATTTT
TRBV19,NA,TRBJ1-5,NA,CASTHSSNQPQHF,TGTGCCAGTACCCACTCTAGCAATCAGCCCCAGCATTTT
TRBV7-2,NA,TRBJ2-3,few,CASSERGLAGAKRDTQYF,TGTGCCAGCAGCGAAAGGGGCCTAGCAGGGGCGAAGAGAGATACGCAGTATTTT
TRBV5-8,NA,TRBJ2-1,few,CASSLAGHQFNDEQFF,TGTGCCAGCAGCTTGGCGGGACACCAGTTTAATGATGAGCAGTTCTTC
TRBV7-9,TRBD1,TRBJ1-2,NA,CSSSFYRGYGYTF,TGTTCCAGCAGCTTTTACAGGGGCTATGGCTACACCTTC
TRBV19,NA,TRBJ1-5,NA,CASSILQGRQPQHF,TGTGCCAGTAGTATTTTGCAGGGGCGTCAGCCCCAGCATTTT
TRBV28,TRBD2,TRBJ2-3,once,CATIGLAGTQYF,TGTGCCACCATCGGACTAGCCGGTACGCAGTATTTT
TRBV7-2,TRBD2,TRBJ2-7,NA,CASSWGGSYEQYF,TGTGCCAGCAGCTGGGGGGGTAGCTACGAGCAGTACTTC
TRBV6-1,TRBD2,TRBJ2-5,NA,CASGLGGTVAETQYF,TGTGCCAGTGGTCTGGGGGGGACTGTGGCGGAGACCCAGTACTTC
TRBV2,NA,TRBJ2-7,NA,CASSEERVQGGYEQYF,TGTGCCAGCAGTGAAGAGAGGGTACAGGGTGGATACGAGCAGTACTTC
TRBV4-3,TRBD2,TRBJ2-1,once,CASSQEIAGGPNEQFF,TGCGCCAGCAGCCAAGAAATAGCGGGAGGGCCCAATGAGCAGTTCTTC
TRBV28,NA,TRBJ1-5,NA,CASSLSPSNQPQHF,TGTGCCAGCAGTTTATCTCCTAGCAATCAGCCCCAGCATTTT
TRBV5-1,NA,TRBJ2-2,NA,CASSHGQGLMNTGELFF,TGCGCCAGCAGCCACGGGCAGGGGCTGATGAACACCGGGGAGCTGTTTTTT
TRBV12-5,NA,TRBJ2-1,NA,CASAQYNEQFF,TGTGCTAGTGCCCAGTACAATGAGCAGTTCTTC
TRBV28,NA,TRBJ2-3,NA,CASSLWGRGRRGTDTQYF,TGTGCCAGCAGTTTATGGGGACGGGGGAGACGAGGCACAGATACGCAGTATTTT
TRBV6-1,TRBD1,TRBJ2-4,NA,CASSRAGGGSNIQYF,TGTGCCAGCAGTAGAGCAGGGGGCGGATCGAACATTCAGTACTTC
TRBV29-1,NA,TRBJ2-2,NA,CSVRVGFPNTGELFF,TGCAGCGTCAGGGTGGGATTCCCTAACACCGGGGAGCTGTTTTTT
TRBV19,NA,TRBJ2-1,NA,CASSIKRAGNEQFF,TGTGCCAGTAGTATCAAGCGGGCGGGTAATGAGCAGTTCTTC
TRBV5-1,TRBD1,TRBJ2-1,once,CASSRGQGPHTNEQFF,TGCGCCAGCAGCAGAGGACAGGGCCCCCACACCAATGAGCAGTTCTTC
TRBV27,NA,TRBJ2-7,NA,CASSLWGRGAYEQYF,TGTGCCAGCAGTTTATGGGGCAGGGGAGCCTACGAGCAGTACTTC
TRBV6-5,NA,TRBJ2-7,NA,CASREGARGVYEQYF,TGTGCCAGCAGGGAGGGGGCGCGGGGTGTGTACGAGCAGTACTTC
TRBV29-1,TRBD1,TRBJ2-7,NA,CSVEEGTGVKYF,TGCAGCGTTGAAGAAGGGACAGGGGTTAAGTACTTC
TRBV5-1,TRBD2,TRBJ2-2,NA,CASSLASLAGYGELFF,TGCGCCAGCAGCTTGGCCAGCCTAGCGGGTTACGGGGAGCTGTTTTTT
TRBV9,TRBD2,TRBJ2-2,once,CASSVLTGTSSSTGELFF,TGTGCCAGCAGCGTATTAACCGGGACTAGCAGCTCCACCGGGGAGCTGTTTTTT
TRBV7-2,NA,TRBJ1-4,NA,CASSPGVNNEKLFF,TGTGCCAGCAGCCCGGGGGTTAATAATGAAAAACTGTTTTTT
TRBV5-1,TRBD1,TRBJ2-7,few,CASSRKTGGDGAYEQYF,TGCGCCAGCAGCAGAAAAACAGGGGGCGATGGAGCCTACGAGCAGTACTTC
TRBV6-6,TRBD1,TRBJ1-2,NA,CASSSQGAFYGYTF,TGTGCCAGCAGTTCACAGGGGGCATTCTATGGCTACACCTTC
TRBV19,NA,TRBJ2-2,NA,CASSIGLGAGELFF,TGTGCCAGTAGTATCGGTCTGGGAGCCGGGGAGCTGTTTTTT
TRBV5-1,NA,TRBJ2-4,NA,CASSFRTSGVDIQYF,TGCGCCAGCAGCTTCCGGACCTCGGGGGTGGACATTCAGTACTTC
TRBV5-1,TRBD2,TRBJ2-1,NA,CASSLDGTSGQQFF,TGCGCCAGCAGCTTGGATGGGACTAGCGGACAGCAGTTCTTC
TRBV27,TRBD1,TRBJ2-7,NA,CASSLSNRGYEQYF,TGTGCCAGCAGTTTATCGAACAGGGGGTACGAGCAGTACTTC
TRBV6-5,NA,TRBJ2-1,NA,CASSPAGEGQFF,TGTGCCAGCAGTCCCGCGGGCGAGGGGCAGTTCTTC
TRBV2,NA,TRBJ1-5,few,CASSEMGGANQPQHF,TGTGCCAGCAGTGAAATGGGGGGGGCAAATCAGCCCCAGCATTTT
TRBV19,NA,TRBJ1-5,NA,CASSNRRGSQPQHF,TGTGCCAGTAGTAACAGGAGGGGATCTCAGCCCCAGCATTTT
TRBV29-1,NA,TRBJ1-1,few,CSVVNRANTEAFF,TGCAGCGTTGTAAACAGGGCCAACACTGAAGCTTTCTTT
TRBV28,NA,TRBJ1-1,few,CASSARVTEAFF,TGTGCCAGCAGCGCCAGGGTCACTGAAGCTTTCTTT
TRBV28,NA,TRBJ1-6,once,CASSFQGSPLHF,TGTGCCAGCAGTTTTCAGGGATCACCCCTCCACTTT
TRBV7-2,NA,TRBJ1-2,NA,CASSPQGAGYTF,TGTGCCAGCAGCCCCCAGGGTGCAGGCTACACCTTC
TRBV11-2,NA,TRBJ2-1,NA,CASSLYSGGANNEQFF,TGTGCCAGCAGCTTATATAGCGGCGGAGCCAACAATGAGCAGTTCTTC
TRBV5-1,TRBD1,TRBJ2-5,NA,CASSGGQGETQYF,TGCGCCAGCAGCGGCGGACAGGGAGAGACCCAGTACTTC
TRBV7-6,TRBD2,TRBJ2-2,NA,CASSSVVAGAGELFF,TGTGCCAGCAGCTCCGTAGTAGCGGGAGCGGGGGAGCTGTTTTTT
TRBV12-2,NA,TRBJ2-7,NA,CASRPRGVWVGYEQYF,TGTGCAAGTCGCCCCCGGGGGGTCTGGGTCGGATACGAGCAGTACTTC